The rows below give T cell receptor beta chains drawn from one sample of a study of preoperative IRX-2 immunotherapy in early breast cancer. The assay was immunoSEQ multiplex PCR, and TCRdb's table has in-frame clones only and misses some. This table has some 99,000 clones, approximately 90% appearing once. The specimen was tumor tissue, collected after IRX-2 immunotherapy. These receptors were taken from a human donor with breast cancer. Each CDR3 is given with its conserved first and last residue. D genes are given only for firm matches. Where a row states a size, it is once, few, many or the class of an expanded clone; other rows omit it.

D	size	V	J	DNA	CDR3
TRBD2	-	TRBV7-1	TRBJ2-1	TGTGCCAGCAGCCGGGACCCTGAGGCGGGAGCCTACAATGAGCAGTTCTTC	CASSRDPEAGAYNEQFF
TRBD1	few	TRBV28	TRBJ1-2	TGTGCCAGCACCCCCGGGGGGACAGGGGGTTCTGATGGCTACACCTTC	CASTPGGTGGSDGYTF
-	-	TRBV30	TRBJ1-5	TGTGCCTGGAGTAACGGGTATAGCAATCAGCCCCAGCATTTT	CAWSNGYSNQPQHF
-	-	TRBV29-1	TRBJ2-7	TGCAGCGCCAGTATAACCTCCTACGAGCAGTACTTC	CSASITSYEQYF
TRBD2	-	TRBV28	TRBJ2-3	TGTGCCAGCAGTGTGGGGGGGAGCGGCACAGATACGCAGTATTTT	CASSVGGSGTDTQYF
-	-	TRBV28	TRBJ2-7	TGTGCCAGCAGTTTAGCAACGGGCTCCTACGAGCAGTACTTC	CASSLATGSYEQYF
TRBD1	few	TRBV7-7	TRBJ1-6	TGTGCCAGCAGCTTGGAAGACAGGGAAAGTTCACCCCTCCACTTT	CASSLEDRESSPLHF
-	-	TRBV15	TRBJ2-7	TGTGCCACCAGCAGAGACAGGGCGCTATACGAGCAGTACTTC	CATSRDRALYEQYF
TRBD1	-	TRBV6-8	TRBJ2-3	TGTGCCATCAGTGGACAGGGGGTTACGCAGTATTTT	CAISGQGVTQYF
-	-	TRBV18	TRBJ1-3	TGTGCCAGCTCGTCCCGATCGGGTGACTCTGGAAACACCATATATTTT	CASSSRSGDSGNTIYF
TRBD2	-	TRBV6-9	TRBJ2-3	TGTGCCAGCGGGATATTAGCGGGCCGGGGAGGTACGCAGTATTTT	CASGILAGRGGTQYF
TRBD1	-	TRBV29-1	TRBJ1-4	TGCAGCGTTGTAGAGGACAGGGAATCCGAAAAACTGTTTTTT	CSVVEDRESEKLFF
TRBD2	-	TRBV12-5	TRBJ2-3	TGTGCTAGTGAATCCAGCGGGGGGTCTACGCAGTATTTT	CASESSGGSTQYF
-	-	TRBV11-3	TRBJ1-1	TGTGCCAGCAGTCACGGGACCGGTCGCACTGAAGCTTTCTTT	CASSHGTGRTEAFF
-	once	TRBV7-6	TRBJ2-7	TGTGCCAGCAGCCCATCCGGGGCGATTAACGAGCAGTACTTC	CASSPSGAINEQYF
TRBD1	-	TRBV7-4	TRBJ1-2	TGTGCCAGCAGCCTACAGGGGGCGCGTAATGGCTACACCTTC	CASSLQGARNGYTF
TRBD2	-	TRBV14	TRBJ2-3	TGTGCCAGCACCGGCCAGCGGGGGCCCACAGATACGCAGTATTTT	CASTGQRGPTDTQYF
-	-	TRBV19	TRBJ1-4	TGTGCCAGTAGTCTGGGGGGAACTAATGAAAAACTGTTTTTT	CASSLGGTNEKLFF
-	-	TRBV19	TRBJ1-5	TGTGCCAGTAGTATACCAGGGTGGGCGAGCAATCAGCCCCAGCATTTT	CASSIPGWASNQPQHF
TRBD1	-	TRBV19	TRBJ1-4	TGTGCCAGTAGTGGGCGAACAGGGGCGACATCAACTAATGAAAAACTGTTTTTT	CASSGRTGATSTNEKLFF
TRBD2	-	TRBV5-1	TRBJ2-7	TGCGCCAGCAGCTTGGGTGGTAGCGGGGGGGCCTACGAGCAGTACTTC	CASSLGGSGGAYEQYF
TRBD2	once	TRBV5-1	TRBJ2-1	TGCGCCAGCAGCTTGGAGAGCGGGGGGGCCTACAATGAGCAGTTCTTC	CASSLESGGAYNEQFF
-	-	TRBV14	TRBJ2-2	TGTGCCAGCAGCCTAGGACAGCCCGGGGAGCTGTTTTTT	CASSLGQPGELFF
TRBD2	-	TRBV5-1	TRBJ2-3	TGCGCCAGCAGCTTGGTCCTAGCGGGGGTGGATACGCAGTATTTT	CASSLVLAGVDTQYF
-	-	TRBV6-8	TRBJ1-6	TGTGCCAGCATCACGGGGTCGGGTGGATCACCCCTCCACTTT	CASITGSGGSPLHF
TRBD2	-	TRBV6-4	TRBJ2-7	TGTGCCAGCAGTGTTCGACTAGCTTCCTACGAGCAGTACTTC	CASSVRLASYEQYF
-	-	TRBV10-1	TRBJ2-1	TGCGCCAGCAGTGCTGAGAGTGAGCAGTTCTTC	CASSAESEQFF
-	once	TRBV19	TRBJ2-5	TGTGCCAGTAGTAATGAAGAGACCCAGTACTTC	CASSNEETQYF
TRBD2	-	TRBV6-8	TRBJ2-1	TGTGCCAGCAGTGCTAGCGGGAGAGCCTACAATGAGCAGTTCTTC	CASSASGRAYNEQFF
-	-	TRBV6-7	TRBJ1-4	TGTGCCAGCAGTGACCGCCCGGAACTGTTTTTT	CASSDRPELFF
TRBD1	-	TRBV7-7	TRBJ2-3	TGTGCCAGCAGGCTAGTGGGGACAGGGAACATGGATACGCAGTATTTT	CASRLVGTGNMDTQYF
-	-	TRBV7-6	TRBJ2-7	TGTGCCAGCAGCTTGGTGGCGACCTCCTACGAGCAGTACTTC	CASSLVATSYEQYF
-	-	TRBV29-1	TRBJ2-2	TGCAGCGTTGAAAATGTGAACACCGGGGAGCTGTTTTTT	CSVENVNTGELFF
-	once	TRBV19	TRBJ1-6	TGTGCCAGTAGCCCCGGGACATCGAATTCACCCCTCCACTTT	CASSPGTSNSPLHF
-	-	TRBV19	TRBJ1-5	TGTGCCAGTACCCAGAATTACCAACTATCTGGTCAGCCCCAGCATTTT	CASTQNYQLSGQPQHF
TRBD2	-	TRBV11-3	TRBJ2-2	TGTGCCAGCAGCCCAAGAGGACTAGCGGGAGACACCGGGGAGCTGTTTTTT	CASSPRGLAGDTGELFF
-	once	TRBV15	TRBJ1-2	TGTGCCACCAGCAAAATTTTTACCGGGGAATTGAACTATGGCTACACCTTC	CATSKIFTGELNYGYTF
-	-	TRBV6-8	TRBJ2-2	TGTGCCAGCGTTCGGAGCGGAGACACCGGGGAGCTGTTTTTT	CASVRSGDTGELFF
-	few	TRBV6-7	TRBJ1-1	TGTGCCAGCAGTCCCGTGGGGACTGAAGCTTTCTTT	CASSPVGTEAFF
-	-	TRBV11-3	TRBJ2-3	TGTGCCAGCAGCTTACGGACCGGGAAGGGAGATACGCAGTATTTT	CASSLRTGKGDTQYF
TRBD2	-	TRBV28	TRBJ2-7	TGTGCCAGCAGGAGCGGGACTAGCGGTAACTACGAGCAGTACTTC	CASRSGTSGNYEQYF
TRBD2	-	TRBV2	TRBJ2-1	TGTGCCAGCAGTGGGGTTAGCGGGAAGGTCAATGAGCAGTTCTTC	CASSGVSGKVNEQFF
-	-	TRBV7-7	TRBJ2-5	TGTGCCAGCAGCTTCCGGTTGGGACGGGAGACCCAGTACTTC	CASSFRLGRETQYF
TRBD1	once	TRBV19	TRBJ1-1	TGTGCCAGTAGTTCGTCACCGGGACAGGGGAACACTGAAGCTTTCTTT	CASSSSPGQGNTEAFF
-	-	TRBV19	TRBJ2-1	TGTGCCAGTAGTATCGGATTACAGGGATACAATGAGCAGTTCTTC	CASSIGLQGYNEQFF